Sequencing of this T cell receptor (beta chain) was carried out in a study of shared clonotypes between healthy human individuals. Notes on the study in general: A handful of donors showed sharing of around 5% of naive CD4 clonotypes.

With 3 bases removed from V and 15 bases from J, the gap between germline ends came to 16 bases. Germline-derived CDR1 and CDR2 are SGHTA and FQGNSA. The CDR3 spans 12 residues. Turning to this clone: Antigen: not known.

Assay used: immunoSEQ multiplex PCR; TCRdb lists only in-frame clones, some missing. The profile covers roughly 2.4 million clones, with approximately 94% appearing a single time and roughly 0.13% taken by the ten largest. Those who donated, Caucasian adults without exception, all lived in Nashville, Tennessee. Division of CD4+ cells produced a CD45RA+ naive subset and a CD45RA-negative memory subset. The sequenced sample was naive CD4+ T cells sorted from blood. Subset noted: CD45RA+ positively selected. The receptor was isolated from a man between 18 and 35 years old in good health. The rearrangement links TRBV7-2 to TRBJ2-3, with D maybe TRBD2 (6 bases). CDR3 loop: CASSFVGGDRYF. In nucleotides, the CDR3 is TGTGCCAGCAGCTTCGTTGGCGGGGACCGATATTTT.